Sequencing of this T cell receptor beta chain was carried out in a study of T cells in Graves' hyperthyroidism and ophthalmopathy. Regarding the study as a whole: The authors' 13 V-J model separated ophthalmopathy from stable hyperthyroidism.

This clonotype was detected many times. Its antigen is as yet unknown. The investigators amplified TCR beta CDR3 regions from RNA transcripts. The HTBI primer set drove a first-round RT-PCR of the TCR CDR3. Via MiXCR, TCRdb re-called the multiplex PCR reads, giving one row per CDR3 protein. The sample includes hundreds of thousands of distinct CDR3 sequences, roughly 14% of them seen just once. Ophthalmopathy cases scored 3 or more on the Clinical Activity Score and 4 or more on NOSPECS grade, with duration below 3 months. Pregnant or lactating patients were excluded, as were those with uncontrolled infection or other autoimmune disease. Diagnoses rested on clinical symptoms, serum thyroxine and TRAb, thyroid ultrasound and orbital computed tomography. The germline V gene has CDR1 LGHDT and CDR2 YNNKEL (reference sequence). The CDR3 has 16 residues. The ends lost 4 bases at V and 3 bases at J; junction bases unmatched: 10.

The chain has TRBV3-1 and TRBJ2-5, with TRBD2 matching over 8 bases. The sequenced sample was blood. The sequence was collected from a man aged 18 to 29 with Graves' ophthalmopathy. The CDR3 sequence: CASSPFVGGDEETQYF. The CDR3 DNA follows: TGTGCCAGCAGCCCCTTTGTCGGGGGGGATGAAGAGACCCAGTACTTC.